The rows below give T cell receptor beta chains drawn from one sample of a study of cytomegalovirus exposure and HLA in healthy donors. Sequencing used immunoSEQ multiplex PCR; TCRdb keeps in-frame clones, though not all of them. Of around 71,000 clones listed, 85% to 95% were seen once; the top ten hold over 1.2%. Sequencing was done on a sample of PBMCs. The receptors originated from a man aged 18 to 29 in good health and CMV-seropositive. CDR3s include the opening cysteine and the closing phenylalanine or tryptophan. A D gene is named only where the DNA matches it firmly. Only part of the rows carry a size: once, few, many, or a class if the clone is expanded.

v_gene	d_gene	j_gene	abundance	CDR3nt	CDR3aa
TRBV6-5	TRBD1	TRBJ2-7	.	TGTGCCAGCAGCTCCCGGACAGGTCCCTACGAGCAGTACTTC	CASSSRTGPYEQYF
TRBV27	TRBD1	TRBJ2-1	once	TGTGCCAGCAGTTTATTAGGGACAGGGGCGTACAATGAGCAGTTCTTC	CASSLLGTGAYNEQFF
TRBV10-3	TRBD1	TRBJ2-7	.	TGTGCCATCAGTGAGTCGACAGGGGCCTACGAGCAGTACTTC	CAISESTGAYEQYF
TRBV11-3	.	TRBJ2-1	once	TGTGCCAGCAGCGTCTCGACTAGTCATGAGCAGTTCTTC	CASSVSTSHEQFF
TRBV5-6	.	TRBJ2-3	.	TGTGCCAGCAGCTTATACAGGGATACGCAGTATTTT	CASSLYRDTQYF
TRBV15	.	TRBJ2-3	once	TGTGCCACCAGCCCACCGGAGGGGATGACAGATACGCAGTATTTT	CATSPPEGMTDTQYF
TRBV18	TRBD1	TRBJ1-3	.	TGTGCCAGCTCATCGGGACAGGTTGTCTCTGGAAACACCATATATTTT	CASSSGQVVSGNTIYF
TRBV18	.	TRBJ2-3	.	TGTGCCAGCTCACCAAGCGGGCCTAGCACAGATACGCAGTATTTT	CASSPSGPSTDTQYF
TRBV27	TRBD2	TRBJ2-5	.	TGTGCCAGCAGTTTAACGGCTAGCGGGGGACAAGAGACCCAGTACTTC	CASSLTASGGQETQYF
TRBV7-2	.	TRBJ2-5	once	TGTGCCAGCAGCCCCAAGGGCCAACCTAGGGGGGGAGAGACCCAGTACTTC	CASSPKGQPRGGETQYF
TRBV6-5	TRBD2	TRBJ2-3	.	TGTGCCAGCAGACCCGGACTAGCTACAGATACGCAGTATTTT	CASRPGLATDTQYF
TRBV9	TRBD1	TRBJ2-1	.	TGTGCCAGCAGCCCAGGGGGTGAGCAGTTCTTC	CASSPGGEQFF
TRBV27	.	TRBJ1-4	.	TGTGCCAGCGGATGGAACTCAGGAAACGAAAAACTGTTTTTT	CASGWNSGNEKLFF
TRBV12-5	.	TRBJ2-5	.	TGTGCTAGTGGCTTCGGTATAATGGAGACCCAGTACTTC	CASGFGIMETQYF
TRBV5-1	.	TRBJ2-5	few	TGCGCCAGCAGCCCGGGGGGGAATACAGGGGGCCGTGAGACCCAGTACTTC	CASSPGGNTGGRETQYF
TRBV9	.	TRBJ2-2	.	TGTGCCAGCAGCGTTGGCATTTCGTACACCGGGGAGCTGTTTTTT	CASSVGISYTGELFF
TRBV5-6	TRBD2	TRBJ2-7	.	TGTGCCAGCAGCATCGGATTAGCGGGAGGAATCTACGAGCAGTACTTC	CASSIGLAGGIYEQYF
TRBV10-3	TRBD1	TRBJ2-2	.	TGTGCCATCCCTCAGGGGGAGACCGGGGAGCTGTTTTTT	CAIPQGETGELFF
TRBV19	.	TRBJ2-7	.	TGTGCCAGTAGTTCACCCGGCGAGCAGTACTTC	CASSSPGEQYF
TRBV6-6	.	TRBJ2-7	.	TGTGCCAGCAGGCAGGGGAGGGTCAACGAGCAGTACTTC	CASRQGRVNEQYF
TRBV5-1	.	TRBJ1-6	.	TGCGCCAGCAGCTTGCTTCAGGGAGGAGTAGATAATTCACCCCTCCACTTT	CASSLLQGGVDNSPLHF
TRBV5-5	.	TRBJ2-7	.	TGTGCCAGCAGCTTGGCGATAGTAGCGGAGGCGACCTACGAGCAGTACTTC	CASSLAIVAEATYEQYF
TRBV1	.	TRBJ2-5	.	TGCACCAGCAGCCAAGATCGGGATAGCGGGAGACGACAAGAGACCCAGTACTTC	CTSSQDRDSGRRQETQYF
TRBV7-7	TRBD2	TRBJ2-5	.	TGTGCCAGCAGCCCCGGGAGGGGTCAGGAGACCCAGTACTTC	CASSPGRGQETQYF
TRBV14	.	TRBJ2-1	.	TGTGCCAGCCAACGTACAGGGCCCAGGTACAATGAGCAGTTCTTC	CASQRTGPRYNEQFF
TRBV7-2	.	TRBJ2-3	.	TGTGCCAGCAGCTTCAGACTCAGAGTAGATACGCAGTATTTT	CASSFRLRVDTQYF
TRBV19	.	TRBJ1-5	.	TGTGCCAGTAGTTTCGGTCTCAATCAGCCCCAGCATTTT	CASSFGLNQPQHF
TRBV4-2	.	TRBJ1-5	once	TGTGCCAGCGCTCATGACATGATTAATCAGCCCCAGCATTTT	CASAHDMINQPQHF
TRBV5-1	.	TRBJ2-5	.	TGCGCCAGCAGCTTGGAAGGGCGGGTACAAGAGACCCAGTACTTC	CASSLEGRVQETQYF
TRBV4-1	.	TRBJ2-1	.	TGCGCCAGCAGCCAAGATTCTCGGGTTGATGAGCAGTTCTTC	CASSQDSRVDEQFF
TRBV9	TRBD2	TRBJ2-3	.	TGTGCCAGCAGCGTAGGTTTAGCGGGAAGTAGCACAGATACGCAGTATTTT	CASSVGLAGSSTDTQYF
TRBV10-3	TRBD1	TRBJ2-7	few	TGTGCCATCAGTGGGACAGGGTCCTACGAGCAGTACTTC	CAISGTGSYEQYF